The 6 T cell receptor beta chains presented below share a single source sample, sequenced in a study of T-cell reconstitution after alpha-beta-depleted transplantation in children. A TCRbeta library incorporating unique molecular identifiers was prepared. Each CDR3 protein gets one entry after TCRdb re-called the PCR reads with MiXCR. The sample shows about 200,000 distinct CDR3 sequences, roughly 6.6% of them seen only once. Specimen: PBMCs, collected before TCRalphabeta/CD19-depleted stem cell transplant. These receptors originate from a boy aged 2 to 9 with acute lymphoblastic leukemia, due to receive a stem cell transplant.

This clonotype was detected ten times or more. J is TRBJ2-5 and V is TRBV7-9; 10 positions match TRBD1. CDR1 is SEHNR, CDR2 FQNEAQ, per germline (reference sequence). This CDR3 is built from 14 residues. V trimming: 6 bases; J trimming: 8 bases; junction bases outside the gene matches: 9. The CDR3 loop reads CASSDTGTGDTQYF. The CDR3 nucleotides are TGTGCCAGCAGTGACACCGGGACAGGGGACACCCAGTACTTC.

In this sample, this clonotype turned up many times. The V gene is TRBV12-3 or TRBV12-4, the J gene TRBJ1-1, with D uncertain. Trimming left V 1 base short and J 2 bases short, with 14 bases between. There are 16 residues in the CDR3. CDR3 DNA: TGTGCCAGCAGTTTAGGTCCAAGGGTCGCAAACACTGAAGCTTTCTTT. Encoded protein: CASSLGPRVANTEAFF.

This clonotype was recorded at least ten times. The CDR3 nucleotides are TGCAGTGCTAGAGCTCCGGGACGCTATGGCTACACCTTC. Amino acid sequence: CSARAPGRYGYTF. The rearrangement joins TRBV20-1 to TRBJ1-2; D may be TRBD1 (5 bases). Germline V gene sequence: CDR1 DFQATT, CDR2 SNEGSKA (reference sequence). The length of the CDR3 is 13 residues. Trimming left V 1 base short and J 4 bases short, with 10 bases between.

Many counts were recorded for this clonotype. The rearrangement uses TRBV12-3 or TRBV12-4 and TRBJ1-2; D unresolved. V dropped 5 bases and J dropped 0 bases, with 13 bases sitting between them. This CDR3 comprises 15 residues. CDR3 in amino acids: CASSQIPGANYGYTF. The DNA for the CDR3 is TGTGCCAGCAGTCAAATCCCAGGTGCTAACTATGGCTACACCTTC.

This clonotype occurred many times. The chain is built from TRBV3-1 and TRBJ2-1; TRBD1 matches at 9 bases. CDR3 length: 14 residues. The trim removed 8 bases at V and 9 bases at J, leaving 11 bases unmatched. Germline V lookup: CDR1 LGHDT, CDR2 YNNKEL (reference sequence). DNA of the CDR3: TGTGCCAGCGGGAGCGACAGGGGGGCGATTGAGCAGTTCTTC. This codes for CASGSDRGAIEQFF.

CDR3 residues: CASSSGQGDEQYF. CDR3 bases: TGTGCCAGCAGCTCGGGACAGGGGGACGAGCAGTACTTC. The chain links TRBV9 to TRBJ2-7; 11 bases are a match to TRBD1. The CDR3 sequence is 13 residues long. The germline CDR1 and CDR2 sequences are SGDLS and YYNGEE. The V and J ends lost 4 bases and 5 bases, in that order; junction bases with no gene match: 2. Combining the CDR3 with reference TRBV9 and TRBJ2-7 gives the whole variable domain DSGVTQTPKHLITATGQRVTLRCSPRSGDLSVYWYQQSLDQGLQFLIQYYNGEERAKGNILERFSAQQFPDLHSELNLSSLELGDSALYFCASSSGQGDEQYFGPGTRLTVT.